This T cell receptor (beta chain) is drawn from a study of beta chain features in type 1 diabetes. Study findings and constraints: Moderately but significantly shorter TCRB CDR3s were found in Type 1 diabetes patients in all four CD4+ subsets. In the patient group, naive, central memory and Treg TCRB repertoires seemed more alike than in the healthy donor group.

The authors reverse transcribed all of the isolated RNA, so sequencing captured expressed TCRB transcripts. Profiled with immunoSEQ multiplex PCR; TCRdb holds only in-frame clones, not every one. The sample has hundreds of thousands of clones; more than 13% are singletons. The germline gives CDR1 MNHNY, CDR2 SVGAGI (reference sequence). Trimming pared 7 bases from V and 5 bases from J, leaving 13 bases between. CDR3 length equals 13 residues. In this sample, this clone turned up a few times. What it binds is unknown. This clonotype originated in a man younger than 30 with type 1 diabetes. The sample comprised naive CD4+ T cells from blood. This sequence joins TRBV6-6 and TRBJ2-3, with D perhaps TRBD1 (6 bases). CDR3 sequence: CASTFRGGDTQYF. The CDR3 nucleotides are TGTGCCAGCACTTTCAGAGGGGGAGATACGCAGTATTTT.